Listed below are T cell receptor beta chains from one sample, sequenced in a study of OX40 agonist ivuxolimab in advanced cancers. Clones were sequenced by immunoSEQ multiplex PCR, and TCRdb holds only the in-frame ones, with some missing. The profile shows tens of thousands of clones, 70% to 90% of them singletons. The source material was CD4+ or CD8+ T cells sorted from blood, sampled in a trial of the OX40 agonist ivuxolimab. Receptors originate from an adult with an advanced solid tumor such as melanoma, head and neck, liver or kidney cancer. Each CDR3 is given with its conserved first and last residue. D genes are given only for firm matches. Size is omitted from some rows. Given values are once, few, many or a class for expanded clones.

D	V	size	J	CDR3	DNA
-	TRBV6-6	once	TRBJ2-3	CASRGAVSTDTQYF	TGTGCCAGCAGGGGGGCCGTTAGCACAGATACGCAGTATTTT
TRBD1	TRBV6-5	-	TRBJ1-2	CASSFQGADYGYTF	TGTGCCAGCAGCTTCCAGGGGGCGGACTATGGCTACACCTTC
TRBD1	TRBV13	-	TRBJ1-2	CASSLRLQGVDGYTF	TGTGCCAGCAGCTTAAGGCTACAGGGGGTAGATGGCTACACCTTC
-	TRBV19	-	TRBJ1-1	CASSMIVAGWSENTEAFF	TGTGCCAGTAGTATGATAGTGGCAGGGTGGTCCGAGAACACTGAAGCTTTCTTT
-	TRBV2	-	TRBJ1-1	CASSLSMNTEAFF	TGTGCCAGCAGTCTAAGCATGAACACTGAAGCTTTCTTT
-	TRBV5-1	-	TRBJ2-4	CASSLMRGQNIQYF	TGCGCCAGCAGCTTGATGCGGGGTCAAAACATTCAGTACTTC
-	TRBV6-5	-	TRBJ2-7	CASSRYEQYF	TGTGCCAGCAGCCGATACGAGCAGTACTTC
-	TRBV19	-	TRBJ1-5	CASSLGTGNQPQHF	TGTGCCAGTAGTTTGGGGACGGGGAATCAGCCCCAGCATTTT
-	TRBV15	-	TRBJ1-2	CATSSTTTGDYGYTF	TGTGCCACCAGCAGTACGACGACGGGGGACTATGGCTACACCTTC
-	TRBV6-5	once	TRBJ2-1	CASRFGLRNEQFF	TGTGCCAGCAGGTTCGGACTGAGAAATGAGCAGTTCTTC
-	TRBV4-1	-	TRBJ2-1	CASSQESYSYNEQFF	TGCGCCAGCAGCCAAGAGTCGTACTCCTACAATGAGCAGTTCTTC
-	TRBV19	-	TRBJ2-7	CASTPGGPQLSYEQYF	TGTGCCAGTACCCCCGGGGGGCCACAACTCTCCTACGAGCAGTACTTC
TRBD2	TRBV4-2	-	TRBJ2-5	CASSQELGLAGGLQTQETQYF	TGTGCCAGCAGCCAAGAGTTGGGGCTAGCGGGGGGCTTACAAACCCAAGAGACCCAGTACTTC
TRBD2	TRBV7-3	-	TRBJ2-6	CASSREGPPLRGSSGANVLTF	TGTGCCAGCAGCCGGGAGGGCCCTCCGTTGCGGGGGAGCTCTGGGGCCAACGTCCTGACTTTC
-	TRBV5-4	-	TRBJ1-2	CASSLGAGANYGYTF	TGTGCCAGCAGCTTGGGGGCCGGCGCTAACTATGGCTACACCTTC
-	TRBV9	-	TRBJ2-1	CASSVRGVDEQFF	TGTGCCAGCAGCGTGCGAGGGGTCGATGAGCAGTTCTTC
-	TRBV29-1	-	TRBJ1-1	CSVEVGVIAFF	TGCAGCGTTGAAGTTGGGGTGATAGCTTTCTTT
-	TRBV7-2	-	TRBJ2-1	CASSLGVRSGSYNEQFF	TGTGCCAGCAGCTTAGGAGTAAGGTCCGGCTCCTACAATGAGCAGTTCTTC
TRBD1	TRBV5-1	-	TRBJ2-3	CASSPGTADTQYF	TGCGCCAGCAGCCCAGGGACAGCAGATACGCAGTATTTT
TRBD1	TRBV4-1	-	TRBJ2-1	CASSHPGQGGEQFF	TGCGCCAGCAGCCATCCGGGACAGGGTGGTGAGCAGTTCTTC
TRBD1	TRBV7-3	-	TRBJ2-5	CASSLRVTGKETQYF	TGTGCCAGCAGCTTAAGGGTGACAGGGAAGGAGACCCAGTACTTC
TRBD2	TRBV14	-	TRBJ2-2	CASSQRGLAGGLNTGELFF	TGTGCCAGCAGCCAAAGAGGACTAGCGGGGGGACTGAACACCGGGGAGCTGTTTTTT
-	TRBV18	-	TRBJ1-5	CASSPRSTGNNQPQHF	TGTGCCAGCTCACCACGTTCTACAGGGAACAATCAGCCCCAGCATTTT
-	TRBV6-4	once	TRBJ2-6	CASSIGTGGANVLTF	TGTGCCAGCAGTATCGGGACGGGAGGGGCCAACGTCCTGACTTTC
-	TRBV28	-	TRBJ1-6	CASRAGTVGNSPLHF	TGTGCCAGCAGAGCCGGGACGGTAGGAAATTCACCCCTCCACTTT
TRBD1	TRBV5-1	-	TRBJ2-7	CASSLTGTGIHEQYF	TGCGCCAGCAGCCTAACCGGGACAGGTATTCACGAGCAGTACTTC
TRBD2	TRBV13	-	TRBJ2-3	CASSPSSGGASTDTQYF	TGTGCCAGCAGCCCCTCGAGCGGGGGCGCTAGCACAGATACGCAGTATTTT
-	TRBV2	-	TRBJ1-5	CASSGTWGNQPQHF	TGTGCCAGCAGTGGGACTTGGGGCAATCAGCCCCAGCATTTT
-	TRBV18	-	TRBJ2-1	CASSPHAGYNEQFF	TGTGCCAGCTCACCACATGCTGGATACAATGAGCAGTTCTTC
TRBD1	TRBV7-2	-	TRBJ2-4	CASSSRQGAKNIQYF	TGTGCCAGCAGCTCACGACAGGGGGCCAAAAACATTCAGTACTTC
TRBD1	TRBV5-1	-	TRBJ1-1	CASSYGTGQNTEAFF	TGCGCCAGCAGCTATGGGACAGGCCAGAACACTGAAGCTTTCTTT
-	TRBV10-2	-	TRBJ1-2	CASKDGYYGYTF	TGCGCCAGCAAGGACGGATACTATGGCTACACCTTC
TRBD1	TRBV18	once	TRBJ2-2	CASSRDRVDTGELFF	TGTGCCAGCTCACGGGACAGGGTGGACACCGGGGAGCTGTTTTTT
-	TRBV19	few	TRBJ2-7	CASSTSWGEGEQYF	TGTGCCAGTAGCACCAGCTGGGGGGAAGGCGAGCAGTACTTC
-	TRBV9	-	TRBJ1-2	CASSVEGIGGMGYGYTF	TGTGCCAGCAGCGTAGAGGGAATAGGAGGGATGGGCTATGGCTACACCTTC
-	TRBV7-6	-	TRBJ1-2	CASSLGVGRVDYGYTF	TGTGCCAGCAGCTTAGGTGTAGGACGGGTTGACTATGGCTACACCTTC
TRBD2	TRBV7-8	-	TRBJ2-1	CASSLGTSGYNEQFF	TGTGCCAGCAGCCTCGGGACTAGCGGCTACAATGAGCAGTTCTTC
TRBD1	TRBV12-5	-	TRBJ1-6	CASGFRPLRDRNSPLHF	TGTGCTAGTGGTTTCAGGCCCCTCCGGGACAGAAATTCACCCCTCCACTTT
-	TRBV5-1	-	TRBJ1-1	CASSLDLQRNTEAFF	TGCGCCAGCAGCTTGGATTTACAGCGGAACACTGAAGCTTTCTTT
TRBD1	TRBV7-8	-	TRBJ1-5	CASSLVPGQGGMVNQPQHF	TGTGCCAGCAGCTTAGTCCCTGGACAGGGTGGGATGGTCAATCAGCCCCAGCATTTT
TRBD2	TRBV27	-	TRBJ2-7	CASRGLAGPNEQYF	TGTGCCAGCAGAGGACTAGCGGGGCCTAACGAGCAGTACTTC
-	TRBV5-1	-	TRBJ2-3	CASSRGQGTDTQYF	TGCGCCAGCAGCAGAGGGCAGGGCACAGATACGCAGTATTTT
-	TRBV5-1	-	TRBJ2-7	CASSLRTSSAYEQYF	TGCGCCAGCAGCTTGCGGACATCATCAGCCTACGAGCAGTACTTC
-	TRBV2	-	TRBJ1-2	CASSVGDGYGYTF	TGTGCCAGCAGTGTGGGGGACGGTTATGGCTACACCTTC
-	TRBV13	-	TRBJ2-2	CASRRGFTGELFF	TGTGCCAGCAGAAGAGGGTTCACCGGGGAGCTGTTTTTT
-	TRBV11-1	-	TRBJ2-7	CASSWDFPYEQYF	TGTGCCAGCAGCTGGGACTTTCCGTACGAGCAGTACTTC
-	TRBV4-3	-	TRBJ1-3	CASSQANPSAIYF	TGCGCCAGCAGCCAAGCCAACCCGTCCGCCATATATTTT
TRBD1	TRBV6-5	-	TRBJ1-5	CASRQGAGQPQHF	TGTGCCAGCAGACAGGGGGCGGGTCAGCCCCAGCATTTT
TRBD2	TRBV6-1	-	TRBJ2-4	CASSPMAGGKNIQYF	TGTGCCAGCAGCCCGATGGCGGGGGGCAAAAACATTCAGTACTTC
-	TRBV18	-	TRBJ2-3	CASSPIEDTQYF	TGTGCCAGCTCACCTATCGAAGATACGCAGTATTTT
-	TRBV6-1	-	TRBJ2-7	CASSEVGGGEQYF	TGTGCCAGCAGTGAAGTGGGGGGCGGGGAGCAGTACTTC
-	TRBV7-9	-	TRBJ1-6	CASSLGQSPLHF	TGTGCCAGCAGCTTGGGTCAATCACCCCTCCACTTT
-	TRBV11-2	-	TRBJ1-5	CASSLEQNNQPQHF	TGTGCCAGCAGCTTAGAACAGAACAATCAGCCCCAGCATTTT
-	TRBV30	-	TRBJ1-1	CAWSPIGRRRGTEAFF	TGTGCCTGGAGTCCTATCGGGCGGAGGAGGGGGACTGAAGCTTTCTTT
-	TRBV6-5	-	TRBJ1-6	CASSYSDTLNSPLHF	TGTGCCAGCAGTTACTCCGACACCCTTAATTCACCCCTCCACTTT
-	TRBV11-1	once	TRBJ2-7	CASSPRVVVPSYEQYF	TGTGCCAGCAGTCCCCGGGTGGTAGTTCCCTCCTACGAGCAGTACTTC
-	TRBV9	-	TRBJ2-3	CASSPPRGDTQYF	TGTGCCAGCAGCCCGCCGCGCGGAGATACGCAGTATTTT
-	TRBV9	-	TRBJ2-7	CASSVQGSSYEQYF	TGTGCCAGCAGCGTACAGGGGAGCTCCTACGAGCAGTACTTC
-	TRBV7-2	-	TRBJ2-3	CASSLLDTQYF	TGTGCCAGCAGCTTATTGGATACGCAGTATTTT